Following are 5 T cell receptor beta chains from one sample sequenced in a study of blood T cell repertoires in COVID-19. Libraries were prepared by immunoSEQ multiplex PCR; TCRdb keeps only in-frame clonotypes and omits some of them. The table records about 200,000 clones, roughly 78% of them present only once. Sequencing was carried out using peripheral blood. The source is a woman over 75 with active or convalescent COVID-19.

CDR3 nucleotide sequence: TGTGCCAGCAGCTCCCCGGGGGGCGGAGGCACAGATACGCAGTATTTT. Translated: CASSSPGGGGTDTQYF. The rearrangement uses TRBV7-9 and TRBJ2-3; TRBD2 is a possible D gene (7 bases). Germline assignment: CDR1 SEHNR and CDR2 FQNEAQ (reference sequence). This CDR3 contains 16 residues. Trimming removed 4 bases at V and 1 base at J, with 15 bases between.

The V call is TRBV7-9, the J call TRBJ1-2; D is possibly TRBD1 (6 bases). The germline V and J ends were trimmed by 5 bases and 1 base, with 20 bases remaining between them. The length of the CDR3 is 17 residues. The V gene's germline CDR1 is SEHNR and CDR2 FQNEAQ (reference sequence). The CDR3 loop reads CASSVDRNRSNNYGYTF. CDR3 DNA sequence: TGTGCCAGCAGCGTTGACAGGAACAGATCGAATAACTATGGCTACACCTTC.

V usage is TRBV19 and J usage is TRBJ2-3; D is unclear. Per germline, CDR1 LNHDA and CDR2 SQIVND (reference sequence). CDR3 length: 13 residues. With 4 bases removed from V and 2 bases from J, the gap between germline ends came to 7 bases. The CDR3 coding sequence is TGTGCCAGTAGTAACCAACACACAGATACGCAGTATTTT. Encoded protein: CASSNQHTDTQYF.

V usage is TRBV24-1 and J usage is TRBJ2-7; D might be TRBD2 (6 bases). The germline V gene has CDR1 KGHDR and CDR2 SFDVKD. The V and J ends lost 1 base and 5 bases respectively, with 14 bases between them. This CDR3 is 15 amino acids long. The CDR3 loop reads CATSDLHRGVHEQYF. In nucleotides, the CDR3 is TGTGCCACCAGTGATTTACACCGCGGGGTCCACGAGCAGTACTTC.

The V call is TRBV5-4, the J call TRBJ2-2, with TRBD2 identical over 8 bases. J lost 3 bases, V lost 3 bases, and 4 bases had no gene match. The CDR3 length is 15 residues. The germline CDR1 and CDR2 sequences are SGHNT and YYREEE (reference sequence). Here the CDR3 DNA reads TGTGCCAGCAGCTATCTTAGCGGGGACACCGGGGAGCTGTTTTTT. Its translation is CASSYLSGDTGELFF.